This record covers a single TCR beta chain. This clonotype showed up just a few times. The antigen it binds to is not known. Per-base qualities were not stored, and no clone one base away is much larger. The sample is drawn from a study of blood T cells in healthy people across ages (dated by TCRdb to between 2015 and 2017). Looking at the study overall: In model experiments, template switching captured roughly one uniquely barcoded TCR beta cDNA molecule for every two T cells. The study measured age-related changes in TCR beta repertoire diversity using deep sequencing normalized with unique cDNA molecular identifiers. The donors were split into four age groups: young (average 16 years), middle-aged (about 40), aged (approximately 60) and long-lived (about 74). Two additional independent replicas of 1 million unique cDNA reads from the same blood draw were analyzed for two donors (one aged 18 to 29 and one aged 80 or older). Donors of different ages were randomly distributed across sequencing lanes to avoid experimental bias.

The approximately 41 donors, aged 6 to 90 years, were systemically healthy Caucasian individuals from Russia. Around 10 milliliters of peripheral blood were collected from each donor into EDTA-treated Vacutainer tubes. PBMCs were isolated by Ficoll-Paque density-gradient centrifugation, with at least 6.5 million obtained per sample. Total RNA was extracted from PBMCs with Trizol reagent, with at least 5 micrograms obtained per sample. Naive CD45RAhigh/CD27high T cell percentages were measured by flow cytometry on a PBMC aliquot from every donor. The receptor library was made with 5' RACE. Sequencing took place on an Illumina HiSeq 2500. A second about 7 to 11 cycle PCR used a sample-barcoded 5' primer and a J-beta primer mix. A template-switch 5' adaptor carrying 12 random nucleotides introduced a unique molecular identifier onto each TCR beta cDNA molecule. Each sample yielded at least 3 million CDR3-containing paired-end reads. First-strand cDNA synthesis was performed from all RNA using the Mint cDNA synthesis kit, with priming by a TRBC-specific oligonucleotide. Following uracil-DNA glycosylase treatment, all cDNA underwent a first 18-cycle PCR with the universal primers M1SS and BC2_uni_R. As for the original processing: For normalization, 1 million high-quality reads, each with a distinct molecular identifier, were randomly selected from each sample. Reads with shared molecular identifiers were discarded instead of being binned into consensus sequences. MiTCR, with a Q25 quality threshold and the strictest error-elimination algorithm, was used for CDR3 identification, clonotype clustering and error correction. A nonparametric unseen species model with Euler transformation was used to estimate lower-bound total TCR beta diversity. The public reads were quality trimmed at Q25 with fastp and then assembled into clones with MiXCR by TCRdb, keeping productive beta chains. Rows merge per CDR3 protein into single entries with the most common DNA and genes. The V and J calls shown here were made by TCRdb, not taken from the authors' results. In all, the sample holds approximately 820,000 distinct CDR3 sequences, and roughly 44% of those were seen once. The ten largest make up about a fifth of the sample.

The CDR3 numbers 15 residues from cysteine through phenylalanine. Left in the record is the CDR3 DNA by itself, 45 bases read in frame from the first base. The germline V gene gives CDR1 as SGHTA and CDR2 as FQGNSA. V is shortened by 1 base, J by 0 bases, and the region joining them spans 8 bases. The investigation overall reported the following: Compared with the aged group, the long-lived group had more naive CD4+ T cells, fewer expanded clones and increased TCR diversity, suggesting age selection. The CMV infection status of donors was not known, potentially confounding age-related changes in expanded clonotypes. Bulk unsorted PBMC profiling prevented conclusive comparison of naive and antigen-experienced compartments. As age increased, observed TCR beta diversity per million T cells dropped in a roughly linear way, and a significant reduction was already evident by age around 41. A strong correlation was found between observed TCR beta diversity and the percentage of naive T cells measured by flow cytometry. Estimates of total diversity based on one million sequenced T cells were regarded as lower bounds and as underestimates.

Material: blood. The rearrangement combines TRBV7-2 with TRBJ2-3, with no confident D gene call. The receptor comes from a man in his sixties in good health. The CDR3 loop reads CASSLVYQSTDTQYF. The DNA sequence follows: TGTGCCAGCAGCTTAGTCTACCAAAGCACAGATACGCAGTATTTT.